A selection of T cell receptor beta chains follows, all from one sample in a study of T-cell reconstitution after alpha-beta-depleted transplantation in children. Each CDR3 protein is one row after TCRdb ran MiXCR on the PCR reads. Of about 580,000 distinct CDR3 sequences in the sample, 20% to 30% are singletons; the top ten hold under 45%. Sequencing used PBMCs, obtained before TCRalphabeta/CD19-depleted stem cell transplant. The receptors derive from a boy under two years old with Wiskott-Aldrich syndrome, due to receive a stem cell transplant. CDR3s leave out the opening cysteine and the closing phenylalanine or tryptophan.

v_call cdr3_aa
TRBV18 ASSPQRDAYEQY
TRBV5-1 ASSLVAGATDTQY
TRBV25-1 ASSVRGRKRETQY
TRBV20-1 SAARAGGIMSYEQY
TRBV10-3 AIGTSSYEQY
TRBV20-1 SATRDPPYNEQF
TRBV28 ASSLDRFYEQY
TRBV5-1 ASSWGPLAGGTYEQY
TRBV5-5 ASSPGTGAFHAQPQH
TRBV30 ACGPWGGEQF
TRBV12-3/TRBV12-4 ASSFEGGAYNEQF
TRBV5-1 ASSLAAQTGEQF